This T cell receptor beta chain was recovered during a study of T cells in Graves' hyperthyroidism and ophthalmopathy. Study-level points and caveats: Clonotypes that were expanded in thyroid above 0.001 mostly appeared in blood too.

RNA transcripts served as the template for amplifying TCR beta CDR3 regions. Using the HTBI primer set, a first-round RT-PCR was run on the TCR CDR3. TCRdb called the multiplex PCR reads again in MiXCR, with one record for every CDR3 protein. The table includes a few hundred thousand distinct CDR3 sequences, less than 15% detected once. The V gene's germline CDR1 is SGHTA and CDR2 FQGNSA. This CDR3 is 13 amino acids long. The V and J ends lost 5 bases and 6 bases respectively, with 13 bases between them. The table lists this clonotype with many counts. Antigen: not known. The V and J genes are TRBV7-2 and TRBJ1-2; D is perhaps TRBD1 (5 bases). The TCR originated in a woman under 30 with Graves' hyperthyroidism. Sequencing used blood. CDR3 DNA: TGTGCCAGCAGCCCTCGCGGAGGGGATGGCTACACCTTC. This translates into CASSPRGGDGYTF. The full variable domain, with the rest looked up from reference TRBV7-2 and TRBJ1-2, is GAGVSQSPSNKVTEKGKDVELRCDPISGHTALYWYRQSLGQGLEFLIYFQGNSAPDKSGLPSDRFSAERTGGSVSTLTIQRTQQEDSAVYLCASSPRGGDGYTFGSGTRLTVV.